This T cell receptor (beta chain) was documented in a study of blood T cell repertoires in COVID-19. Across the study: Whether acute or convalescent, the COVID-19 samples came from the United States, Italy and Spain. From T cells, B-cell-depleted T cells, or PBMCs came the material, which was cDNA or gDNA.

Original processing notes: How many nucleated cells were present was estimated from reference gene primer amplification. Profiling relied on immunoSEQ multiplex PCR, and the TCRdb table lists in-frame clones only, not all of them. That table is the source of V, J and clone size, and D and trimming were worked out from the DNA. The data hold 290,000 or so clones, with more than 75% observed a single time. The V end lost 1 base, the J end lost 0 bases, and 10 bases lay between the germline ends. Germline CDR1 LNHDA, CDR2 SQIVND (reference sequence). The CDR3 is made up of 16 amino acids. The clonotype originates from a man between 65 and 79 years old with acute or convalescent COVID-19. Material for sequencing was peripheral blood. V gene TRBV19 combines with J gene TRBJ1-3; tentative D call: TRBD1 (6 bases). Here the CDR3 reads CASSIGGQYSGNTIYF. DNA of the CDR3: TGTGCCAGTAGTATAGGCGGACAGTACTCTGGAAACACCATATATTTT.